The entry below describes one T cell receptor beta chain. These data are taken from a study of cytomegalovirus exposure and HLA in healthy donors. V was clipped by 8 bases and J by 3 bases; unmatched bases: 9. Per the germline V gene, CDR1 is MNHEY and CDR2 is SMNVEV (reference sequence). This CDR3 comprises 14 residues. Both 60 Vbeta primers and 13 Jbeta primers went into the PCR. Produced via immunoSEQ multiplex PCR; TCRdb's table is partial and in-frame only. The repertoire has around 58,000 clones, around 79% of them found once; the top ten carry 2.5%. This clonotype originated in a female donor in good health and CMV-seronegative. The chain uses TRBV27 and TRBJ2-7; 8 nucleotides align to TRBD1. Sequenced input: PBMCs. In nucleotides, the CDR3 is TGTGCCAGCTCAGCCGGGACAGGCTACTACGAGCAGTACTTC. Protein: CASSAGTGYYEQYF.